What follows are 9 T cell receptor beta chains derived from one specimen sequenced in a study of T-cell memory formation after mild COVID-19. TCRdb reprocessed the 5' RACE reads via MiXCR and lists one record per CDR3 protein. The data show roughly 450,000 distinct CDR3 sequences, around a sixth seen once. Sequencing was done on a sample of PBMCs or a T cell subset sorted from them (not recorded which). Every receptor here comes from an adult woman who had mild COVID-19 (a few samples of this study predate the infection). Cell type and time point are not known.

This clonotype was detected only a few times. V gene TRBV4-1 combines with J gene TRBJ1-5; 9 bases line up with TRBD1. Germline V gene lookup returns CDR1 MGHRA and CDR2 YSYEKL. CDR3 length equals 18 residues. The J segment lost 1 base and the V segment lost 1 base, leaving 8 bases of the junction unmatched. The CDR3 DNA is TGCGCCAGCAGCCAAGTTTTACAGGGGGCAGTGAGCAATCAGCCCCAGCATTTT. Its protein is CASSQVLQGAVSNQPQHF.

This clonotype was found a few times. This CDR3 reads CASRRTGLTDTQYF. CDR3 coding DNA: TGTGCCAGCAGACGGACAGGACTCACAGATACGCAGTATTTT. The chain recombines TRBV6-6 with TRBJ2-3, with 7 bases lining up with TRBD1. From germline, CDR1 is MNHNY and CDR2 SVGAGI (reference sequence). The trim removed 6 bases at V and 2 bases at J, leaving 5 bases unmatched. The CDR3 is 14 amino acids.

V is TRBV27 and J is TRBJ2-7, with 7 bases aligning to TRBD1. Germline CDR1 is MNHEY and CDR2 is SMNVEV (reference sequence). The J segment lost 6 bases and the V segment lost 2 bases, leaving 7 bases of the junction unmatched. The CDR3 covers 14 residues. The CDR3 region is CASSLRTGHLEQYF. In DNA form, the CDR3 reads TGTGCCAGCAGTTTACGGACAGGACATCTCGAGCAGTACTTC.

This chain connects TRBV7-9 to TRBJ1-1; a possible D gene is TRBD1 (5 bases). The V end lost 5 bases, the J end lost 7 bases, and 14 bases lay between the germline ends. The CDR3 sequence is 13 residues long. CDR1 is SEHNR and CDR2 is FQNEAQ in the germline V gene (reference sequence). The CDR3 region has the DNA TGTGCCAGCAGCGTCGGGACCAGAGGTGAAGCTTTCTTT. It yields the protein CASSVGTRGEAFF.

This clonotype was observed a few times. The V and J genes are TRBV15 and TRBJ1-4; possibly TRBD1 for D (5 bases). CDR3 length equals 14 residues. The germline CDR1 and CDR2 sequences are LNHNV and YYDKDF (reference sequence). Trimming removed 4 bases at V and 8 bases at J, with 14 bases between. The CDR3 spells CATSTGPHVEKLFF. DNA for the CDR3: TGTGCCACCAGCACGGGACCCCACGTGGAAAAACTGTTTTTT.

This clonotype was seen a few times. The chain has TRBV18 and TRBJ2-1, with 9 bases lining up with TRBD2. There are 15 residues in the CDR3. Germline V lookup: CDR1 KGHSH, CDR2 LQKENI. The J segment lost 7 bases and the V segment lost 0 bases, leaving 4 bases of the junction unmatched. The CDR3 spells CASSPPAGGPNEQFF. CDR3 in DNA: TGTGCCAGCTCACCACCGGCGGGGGGGCCTAATGAGCAGTTCTTC. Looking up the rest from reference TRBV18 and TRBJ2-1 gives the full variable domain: NAGVMQNPRHLVRRRGQEARLRCSPMKGHSHVYWYRQLPEEGLKFMVYLQKENIIDESGMPKERFSAEFPKEGPSILRIQQVVRGDSAAYFCASSPPAGGPNEQFFGPGTRLTVL.

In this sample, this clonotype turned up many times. The CDR3 DNA reads as TGTGCCAGCAGTAAACGGGAGAACACTGAAGCTTTCTTT. Protein sequence: CASSKRENTEAFF. V usage is TRBV6-5 and J usage is TRBJ1-1; D gene unclear. CDR3 length: 13 residues. V was shortened by 5 bases and J by 1 base, with 8 bases between the two germline ends. The germline CDR1 and CDR2 sequences are MNHEY and SVGAGI.

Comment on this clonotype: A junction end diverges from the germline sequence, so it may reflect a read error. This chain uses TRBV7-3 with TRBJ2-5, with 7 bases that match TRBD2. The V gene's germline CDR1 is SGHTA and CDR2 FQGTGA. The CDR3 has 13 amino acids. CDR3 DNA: TGTGCCAGCCGCTTAAGGCGGGGGGAGACCCAGTACTTC. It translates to CASRLRRGETQYF. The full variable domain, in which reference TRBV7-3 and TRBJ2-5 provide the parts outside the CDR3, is GAGVSQTPSNKVTEKGKYVELRCDPISGHTALYWYRQSLGQGPEFLIYFQGTGAADDSGLPNDRFFAVRPEGSVSTLKIQRTERGDSAVYLCASRLRRGETQYFGPGTRLLVL.

The CDR3 coding sequence is TGTGCCAGCAGTGAAGCGCGACAGGGTTTTGAAAAACTGTTTTTT. This sequence encodes CASSEARQGFEKLFF. The rearrangement links TRBV6-1 to TRBJ1-4; TRBD1 matches at 7 bases. The CDR3 is 15 residues long. CDR1 is MNHNS and CDR2 is SASEGT in the germline V gene. V lost 0 bases and J lost 7; bases outside the gene matches: 5.